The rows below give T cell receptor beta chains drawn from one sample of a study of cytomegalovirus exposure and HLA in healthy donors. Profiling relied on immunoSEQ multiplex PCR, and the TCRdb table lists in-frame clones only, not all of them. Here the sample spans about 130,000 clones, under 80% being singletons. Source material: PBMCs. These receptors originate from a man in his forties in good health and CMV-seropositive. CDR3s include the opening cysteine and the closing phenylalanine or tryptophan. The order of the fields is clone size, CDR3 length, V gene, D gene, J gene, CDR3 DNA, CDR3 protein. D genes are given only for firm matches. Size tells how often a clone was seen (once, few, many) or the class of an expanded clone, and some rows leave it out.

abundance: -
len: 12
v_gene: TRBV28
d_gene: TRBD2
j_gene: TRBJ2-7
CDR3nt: TGTGCCAGCACCAGCGGGAGTCTCGAGCAGTACTTC
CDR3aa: CASTSGSLEQYF

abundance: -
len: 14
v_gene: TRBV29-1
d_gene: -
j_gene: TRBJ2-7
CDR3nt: TGCAGCGTCCACACTGGGGCGGGGGCCAACGAGCAGTACTTC
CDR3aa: CSVHTGAGANEQYF

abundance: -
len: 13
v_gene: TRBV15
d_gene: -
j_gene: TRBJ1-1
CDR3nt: TGTGCCACCAGCAGAGATGGGAGCACTGAAGCTTTCTTT
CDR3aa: CATSRDGSTEAFF

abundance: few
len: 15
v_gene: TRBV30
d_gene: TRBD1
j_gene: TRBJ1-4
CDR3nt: TGTGCCTGGAGTGGCGGGACAGGGCCTAATGAAAAACTGTTTTTT
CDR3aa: CAWSGGTGPNEKLFF

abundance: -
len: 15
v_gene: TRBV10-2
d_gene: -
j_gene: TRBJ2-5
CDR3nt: TGCGCCAGCAGTGATTGGAGGGACAGCCAAGAGACCCAGTACTTC
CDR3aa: CASSDWRDSQETQYF

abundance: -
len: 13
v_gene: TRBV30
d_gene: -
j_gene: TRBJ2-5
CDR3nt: TGTGCCTGGAGTGGCGGGCCCCAAGAGACCCAGTACTTC
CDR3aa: CAWSGGPQETQYF

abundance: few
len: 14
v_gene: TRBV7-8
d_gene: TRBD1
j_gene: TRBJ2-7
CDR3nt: TGTGCCAGCAGCCCGGGACAGGATACCTACGAGCAGTACTTC
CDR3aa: CASSPGQDTYEQYF

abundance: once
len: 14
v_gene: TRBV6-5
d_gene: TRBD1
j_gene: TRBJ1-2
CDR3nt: TGTGCCAGCAGCCCGTCTGGGACAGATTATGGCTACACCTTC
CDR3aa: CASSPSGTDYGYTF

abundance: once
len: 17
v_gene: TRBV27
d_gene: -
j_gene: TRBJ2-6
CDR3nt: TGTGCCAGCAGTTTATATGAGGCCGACTCTGGGGCCAACGTCCTGACTTTC
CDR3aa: CASSLYEADSGANVLTF

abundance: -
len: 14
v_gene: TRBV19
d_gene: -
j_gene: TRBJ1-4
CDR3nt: TGTGCCAGTAGTATCGGTCAGGGTCATGAAAAACTGTTTTTT
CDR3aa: CASSIGQGHEKLFF

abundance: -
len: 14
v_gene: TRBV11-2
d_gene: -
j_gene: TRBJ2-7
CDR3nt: TGTGCCAGCAGCTCTTACGGTGAGGAAGGCGAGCAGTACTTC
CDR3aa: CASSSYGEEGEQYF

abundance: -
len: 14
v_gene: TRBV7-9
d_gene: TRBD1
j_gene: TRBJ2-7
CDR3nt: TGTGCCAGCAGCCGCCGGACAGGGGGCTACGAGCAGTACTTC
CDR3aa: CASSRRTGGYEQYF

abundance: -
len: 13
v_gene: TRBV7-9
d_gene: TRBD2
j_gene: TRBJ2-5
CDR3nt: TGTGCCGGGGGGACTAGCCTCCAAGAGACCCAGTACTTC
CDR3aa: CAGGTSLQETQYF

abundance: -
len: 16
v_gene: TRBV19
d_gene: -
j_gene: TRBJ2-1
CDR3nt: TGTGCCAGTAGTGTAGACACCCTCAGGGGCAACAATGAGCAGTTCTTC
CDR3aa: CASSVDTLRGNNEQFF

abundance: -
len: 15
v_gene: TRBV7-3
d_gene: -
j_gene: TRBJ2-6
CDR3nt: TGTGCCAGCAGCTTAAGGCAGACTGGGGCCAACGTCCTGACTTTC
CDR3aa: CASSLRQTGANVLTF

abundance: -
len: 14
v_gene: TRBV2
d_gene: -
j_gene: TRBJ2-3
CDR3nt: TGTGCCAGCAGTGGAGGCGAGTTCACAGATACGCAGTATTTT
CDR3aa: CASSGGEFTDTQYF

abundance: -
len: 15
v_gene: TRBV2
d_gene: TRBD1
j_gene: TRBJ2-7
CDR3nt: TGTGCCAGCAGTGAAAATCAGGGGGCAAGAGGCGAGCAGTACTTC
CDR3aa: CASSENQGARGEQYF

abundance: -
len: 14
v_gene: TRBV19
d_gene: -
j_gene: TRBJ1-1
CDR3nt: TGTGCCAGTAGTATCGTATCACACCCCCTTGAAGCTTTCTTT
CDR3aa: CASSIVSHPLEAFF

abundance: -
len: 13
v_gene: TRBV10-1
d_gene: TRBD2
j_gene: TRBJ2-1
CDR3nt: TGCGCCAGCAAGGGACTAGCGGACAATGAGCAGTTCTTC
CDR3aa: CASKGLADNEQFF

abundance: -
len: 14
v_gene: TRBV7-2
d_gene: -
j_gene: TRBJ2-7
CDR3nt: TGTGCCAGCAGCCTGAGCGGAGGGCGCGTCGAGCAGTACTTC
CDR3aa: CASSLSGGRVEQYF

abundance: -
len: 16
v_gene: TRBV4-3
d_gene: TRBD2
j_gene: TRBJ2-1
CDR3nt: TGCGCCAGCAGCCAACCACTAGCGGGAGGGTGGAATGAGCAGTTCTTC
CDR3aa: CASSQPLAGGWNEQFF

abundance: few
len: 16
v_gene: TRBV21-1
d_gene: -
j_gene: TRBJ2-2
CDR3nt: TGTGCCAGCAGCAAAAGGGTCAGGGTGAACACCGGGGAGCTGTTTTTT
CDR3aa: CASSKRVRVNTGELFF

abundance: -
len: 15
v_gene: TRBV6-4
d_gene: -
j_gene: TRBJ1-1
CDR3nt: TGTGCCAGCAGAAGTAGAGGGTACATGAACACTGAAGCTTTCTTT
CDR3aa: CASRSRGYMNTEAFF

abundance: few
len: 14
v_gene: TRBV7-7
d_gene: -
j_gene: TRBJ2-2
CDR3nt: TGTGCCAGCAGCTTCCGGGGAGGCACCGGGGAGCTGTTTTTT
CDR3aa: CASSFRGGTGELFF

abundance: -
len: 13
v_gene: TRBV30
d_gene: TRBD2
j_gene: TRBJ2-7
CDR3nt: TGTGCCTTGGCCGGCGGGGGGCCCAACGAGCAGTACTTC
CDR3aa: CALAGGGPNEQYF

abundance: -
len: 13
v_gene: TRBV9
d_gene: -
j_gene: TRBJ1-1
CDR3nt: TGTGCCAGCAGCCCTGCGGGGATAACTGAAGCTTTCTTT
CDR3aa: CASSPAGITEAFF

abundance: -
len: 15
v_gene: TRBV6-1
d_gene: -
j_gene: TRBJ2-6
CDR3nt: TGTGCCAGCAGTGAACAGTCGTCTGGGGCCAACGTCCTGACTTTC
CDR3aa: CASSEQSSGANVLTF

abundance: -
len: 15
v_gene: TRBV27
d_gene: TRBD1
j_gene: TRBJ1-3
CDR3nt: TGTGCCAGCAGTTTAGGGACAGGGTTCGGAAACACCATATATTTT
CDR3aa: CASSLGTGFGNTIYF

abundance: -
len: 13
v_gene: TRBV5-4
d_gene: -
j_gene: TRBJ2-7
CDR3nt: TGTGCCAGCAGCTTGGGTGCGGGCTACGAGCAGTACTTC
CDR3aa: CASSLGAGYEQYF

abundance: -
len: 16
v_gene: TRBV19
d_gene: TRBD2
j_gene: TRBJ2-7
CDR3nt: TGTGCCAGTGGGGGACTAGCGGGAGACAGGGCCTACGAGCAGTACTTC
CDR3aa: CASGGLAGDRAYEQYF

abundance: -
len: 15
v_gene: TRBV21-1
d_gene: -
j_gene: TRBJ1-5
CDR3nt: TGTGCCAGCAGCAACCGTTGTAGGACTCTACGGCCCCAGCATTTT
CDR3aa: CASSNRCRTLRPQHF

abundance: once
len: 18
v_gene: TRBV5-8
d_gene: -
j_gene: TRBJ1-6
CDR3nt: TGTGCCAGCCCCTTTTCTCCGGGGATACGGGGGATGAATTCACCCCTCCACTTT
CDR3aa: CASPFSPGIRGMNSPLHF

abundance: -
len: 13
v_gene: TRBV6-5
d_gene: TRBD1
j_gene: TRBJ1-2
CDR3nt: TGTGCCAGCAGCCTACGGACAGGGTTTGGCTACACCTTC
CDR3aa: CASSLRTGFGYTF

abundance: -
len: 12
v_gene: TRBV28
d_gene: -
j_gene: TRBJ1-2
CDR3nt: TGTGCCAGCAGTCCCCGTTACTATGGCTACACCTTC
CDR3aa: CASSPRYYGYTF

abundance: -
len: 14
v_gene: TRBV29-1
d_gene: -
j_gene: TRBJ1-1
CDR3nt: TGCAGCGTTAGCAGGGGCGGGAGGAACACTGAAGCTTTCTTT
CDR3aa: CSVSRGGRNTEAFF

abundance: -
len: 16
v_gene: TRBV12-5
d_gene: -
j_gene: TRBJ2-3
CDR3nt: TGTGCTACATCCCCCGGCCCAGGGGCCTCCATTGATACGCAGTATTTT
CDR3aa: CATSPGPGASIDTQYF

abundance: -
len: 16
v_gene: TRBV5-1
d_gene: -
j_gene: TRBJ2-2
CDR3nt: TGCGCCAGCAGCCCTAGCACTAGTGCGAGCACCGGGGAGCTGTTTTTT
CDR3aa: CASSPSTSASTGELFF

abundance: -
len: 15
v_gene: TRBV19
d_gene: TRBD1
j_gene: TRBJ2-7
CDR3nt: TGTGCCAGTAGCAAAACAGGGGCCGTCTCCTACGAGCAGTACTTC
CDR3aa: CASSKTGAVSYEQYF

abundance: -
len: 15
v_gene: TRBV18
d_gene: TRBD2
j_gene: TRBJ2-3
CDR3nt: TGTGCCAGCTCACCGGCGGGAGGACCCACAGATACGCAGTATTTT
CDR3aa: CASSPAGGPTDTQYF

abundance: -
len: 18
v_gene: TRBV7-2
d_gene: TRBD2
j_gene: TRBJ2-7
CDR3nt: TGTGCCAGCAGCTCTCTCTTAACTATAGCGGGGTCCTCCTACGAGCAGTACTTC
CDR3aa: CASSSLLTIAGSSYEQYF

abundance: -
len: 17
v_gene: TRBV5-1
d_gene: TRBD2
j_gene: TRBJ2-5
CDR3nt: TGCGCCAGCAGCAGGGGACTAGCGGGGGATTCGCAAGAGACCCAGTACTTC
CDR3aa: CASSRGLAGDSQETQYF

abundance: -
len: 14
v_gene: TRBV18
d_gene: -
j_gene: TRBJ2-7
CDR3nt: TGTGCCAGCTCACCAGTTCAGGGATACTACGAGCAGTACTTC
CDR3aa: CASSPVQGYYEQYF

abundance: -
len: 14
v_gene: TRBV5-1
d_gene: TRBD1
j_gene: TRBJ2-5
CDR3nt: TGCGCCAGCAGCTCGGGACAGGGCGGAGAGACCCAGTACTTC
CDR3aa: CASSSGQGGETQYF

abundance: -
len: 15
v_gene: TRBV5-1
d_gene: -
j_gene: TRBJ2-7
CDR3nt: TGCGCCAGCAGCTACTCCGGGACAATTAGTTACGAGCAGTACTTC
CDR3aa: CASSYSGTISYEQYF

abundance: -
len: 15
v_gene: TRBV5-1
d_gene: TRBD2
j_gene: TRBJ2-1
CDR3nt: TGCGCCAGCAGCCCCCGGACTAGCGGGAGCAATGAGCAGTTCTTC
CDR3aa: CASSPRTSGSNEQFF

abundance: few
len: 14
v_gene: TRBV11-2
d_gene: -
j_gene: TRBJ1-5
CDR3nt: TGTGCCAGCAGCCGAGGGGGGGGGTATCAGCCCCAGCATTTT
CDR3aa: CASSRGGGYQPQHF

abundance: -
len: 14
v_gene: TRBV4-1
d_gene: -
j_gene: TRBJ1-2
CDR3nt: TGCGCCAGCAGCCCCCAGACAGGAGTAAGTGGCTACACCTTC
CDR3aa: CASSPQTGVSGYTF

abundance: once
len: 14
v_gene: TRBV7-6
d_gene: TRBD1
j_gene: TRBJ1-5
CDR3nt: TGTGCCAGCAGCCAGGGACAGGGGCAACAGCCCCAGCATTTT
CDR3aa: CASSQGQGQQPQHF

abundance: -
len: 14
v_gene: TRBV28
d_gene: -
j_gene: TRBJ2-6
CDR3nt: TGTGCCAGCAGTTTTCACTCTGGGGCCAACGTCCTGACTTTC
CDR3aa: CASSFHSGANVLTF

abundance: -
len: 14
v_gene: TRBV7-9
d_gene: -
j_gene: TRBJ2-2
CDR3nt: TGTGCCAGCAGCTTGAGCCTAAACACCGGGGAGCTGTTTTTT
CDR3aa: CASSLSLNTGELFF

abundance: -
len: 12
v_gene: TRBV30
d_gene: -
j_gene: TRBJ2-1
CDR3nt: TGTGCCTGGAACCTATACTACAATGAGCAGTTCTTC
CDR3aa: CAWNLYYNEQFF

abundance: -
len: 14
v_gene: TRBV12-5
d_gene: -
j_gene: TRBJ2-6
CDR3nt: TGTGCTAGTGCGAGCGACTCTGGGGCCAACGTCCTGACTTTC
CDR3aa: CASASDSGANVLTF

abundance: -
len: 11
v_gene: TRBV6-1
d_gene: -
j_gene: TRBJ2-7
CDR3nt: TGTGCCAGCAGCGGACTCGGGGAGCAGTACTTC
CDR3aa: CASSGLGEQYF

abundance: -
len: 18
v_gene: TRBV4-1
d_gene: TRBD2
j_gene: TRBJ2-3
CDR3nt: TGCGCCAGCAGCCAAGTGGGACGGACTAGCCAGAGCACAGATACGCAGTATTTT
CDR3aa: CASSQVGRTSQSTDTQYF